This T cell receptor beta chain stems from a study of patients and donors after allogeneic stem cell transplantation. TCRdb independently ran MiXCR on the RT-PCR reads; one entry per CDR3 protein. The table shows around 82,000 distinct CDR3 sequences, with approximately 5.2% occurring only once. Material: blood, either unsorted or a sorted T cell fraction (not recorded which). The clonotype originates from a human donor who was either an allogeneic HSCT recipient or a stem cell or donor lymphocyte infusion donor (not recorded which). It is not recorded whose cells these are; they may come from a transplant donor.

The CDR3 region is CASKPPGAYTDTQYF. CDR3 bases: TGTGCCAGCAAACCCCCCGGGGCTTACACAGATACGCAGTATTTT. The V and J genes are TRBV12-3 or TRBV12-4 and TRBJ2-3; D is possibly TRBD1 or TRBD2 (5 bases each). Trimming left V 7 bases short and J 2 bases short, with 16 bases between. The CDR3 is 15 amino acids.